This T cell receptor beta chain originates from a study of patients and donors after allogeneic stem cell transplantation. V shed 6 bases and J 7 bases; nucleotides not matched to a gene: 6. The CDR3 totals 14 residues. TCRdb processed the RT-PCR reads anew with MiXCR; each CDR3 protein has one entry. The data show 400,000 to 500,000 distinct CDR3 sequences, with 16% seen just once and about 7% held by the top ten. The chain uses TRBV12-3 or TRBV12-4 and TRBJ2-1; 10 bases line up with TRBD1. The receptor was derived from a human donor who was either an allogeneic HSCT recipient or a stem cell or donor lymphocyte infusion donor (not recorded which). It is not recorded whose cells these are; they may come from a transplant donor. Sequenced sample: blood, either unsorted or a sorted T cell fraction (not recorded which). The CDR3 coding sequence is TGTGCCAGCAGGACAGGGGGCCTAGTGAATGAGCAGTTCTTC. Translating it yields CASRTGGLVNEQFF.